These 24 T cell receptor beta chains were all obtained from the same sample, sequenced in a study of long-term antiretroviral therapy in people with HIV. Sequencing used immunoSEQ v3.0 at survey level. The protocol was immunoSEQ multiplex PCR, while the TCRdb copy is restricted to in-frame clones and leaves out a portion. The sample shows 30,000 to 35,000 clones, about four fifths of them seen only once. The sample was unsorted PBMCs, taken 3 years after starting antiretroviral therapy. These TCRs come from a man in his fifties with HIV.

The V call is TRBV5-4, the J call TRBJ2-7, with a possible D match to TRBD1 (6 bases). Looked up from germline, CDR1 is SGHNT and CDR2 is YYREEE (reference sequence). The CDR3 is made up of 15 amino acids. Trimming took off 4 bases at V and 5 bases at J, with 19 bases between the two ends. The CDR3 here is CASSPAGTRANEQYF. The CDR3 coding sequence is TGTGCCAGCAGCCCCGCAGGGACAAGGGCCAACGAGCAGTACTTC.

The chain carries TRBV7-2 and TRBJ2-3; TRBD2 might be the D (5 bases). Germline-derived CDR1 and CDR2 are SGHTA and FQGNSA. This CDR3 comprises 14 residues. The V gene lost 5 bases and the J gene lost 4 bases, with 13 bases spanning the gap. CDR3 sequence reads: CASSPARASDTQYF. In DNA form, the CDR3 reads TGTGCCAGCAGCCCGGCGAGGGCCTCAGATACGCAGTATTTT.

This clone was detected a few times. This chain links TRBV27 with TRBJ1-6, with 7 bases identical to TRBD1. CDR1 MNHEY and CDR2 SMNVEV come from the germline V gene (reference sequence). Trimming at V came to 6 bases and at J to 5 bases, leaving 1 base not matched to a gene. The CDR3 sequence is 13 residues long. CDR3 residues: CASRTGDNSPLHF. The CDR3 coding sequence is TGTGCCAGCAGAACAGGGGATAATTCACCCCTCCACTTT.

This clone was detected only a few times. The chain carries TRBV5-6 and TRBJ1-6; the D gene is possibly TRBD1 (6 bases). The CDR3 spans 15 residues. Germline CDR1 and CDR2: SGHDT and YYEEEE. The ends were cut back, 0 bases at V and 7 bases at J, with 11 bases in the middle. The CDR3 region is CASSLGGARNSPLHF. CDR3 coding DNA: TGTGCCAGCAGCTTGGGGGGGGCCCGGAATTCACCCCTCCACTTT.

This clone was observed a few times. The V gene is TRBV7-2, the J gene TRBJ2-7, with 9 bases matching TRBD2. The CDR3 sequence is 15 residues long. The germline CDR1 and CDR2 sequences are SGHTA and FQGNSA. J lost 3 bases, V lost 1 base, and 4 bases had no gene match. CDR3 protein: CASSLGGRALYEQYF. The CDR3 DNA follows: TGTGCCAGCAGCTTAGGCGGGAGGGCCCTCTACGAGCAGTACTTC.

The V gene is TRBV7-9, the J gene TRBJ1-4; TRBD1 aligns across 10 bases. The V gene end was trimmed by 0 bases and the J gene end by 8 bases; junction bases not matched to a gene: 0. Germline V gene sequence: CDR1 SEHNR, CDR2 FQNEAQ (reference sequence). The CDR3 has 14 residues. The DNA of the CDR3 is TGTGCCAGCAGCTTAGCGGACAGGGGGGAAAAACTGTTTTTT. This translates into CASSLADRGEKLFF.

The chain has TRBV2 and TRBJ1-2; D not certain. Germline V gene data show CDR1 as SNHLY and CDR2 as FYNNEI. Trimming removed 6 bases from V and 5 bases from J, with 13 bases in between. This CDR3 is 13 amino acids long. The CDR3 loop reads CASRATVGYGYTF. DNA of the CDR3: TGTGCCAGCAGAGCGACCGTGGGGTATGGCTACACCTTC. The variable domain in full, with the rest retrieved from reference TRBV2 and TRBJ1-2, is EPEVTQTPSHQVTQMGQEVILRCVPISNHLYFYWYRQILGQKVEFLVSFYNNEISEKSEIFDDQFSVERPDGSNFTLKIRSTKLEDSAMYFCASRATVGYGYTFGSGTRLTVV.

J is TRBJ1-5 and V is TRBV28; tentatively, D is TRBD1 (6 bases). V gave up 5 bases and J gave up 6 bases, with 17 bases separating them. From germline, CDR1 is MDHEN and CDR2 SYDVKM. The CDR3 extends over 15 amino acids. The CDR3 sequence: CASSPWGGRGQPQHF. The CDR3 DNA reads TGTGCCAGCAGTCCATGGGGGGGGCGCGGTCAGCCCCAGCATTTT.

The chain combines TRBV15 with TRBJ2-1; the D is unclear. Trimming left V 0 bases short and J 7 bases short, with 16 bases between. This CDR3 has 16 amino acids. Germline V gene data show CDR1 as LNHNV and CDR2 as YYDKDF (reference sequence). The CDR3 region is CATSRDSRPNLNEQFF. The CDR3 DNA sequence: TGTGCCACCAGCAGAGATTCCAGGCCAAACTTGAATGAGCAGTTCTTC.

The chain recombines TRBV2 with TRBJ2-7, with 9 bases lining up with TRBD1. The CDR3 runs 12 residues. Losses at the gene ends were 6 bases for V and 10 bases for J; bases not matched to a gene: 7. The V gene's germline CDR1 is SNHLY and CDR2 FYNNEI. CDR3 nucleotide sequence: TGTGCCAGCAGCTCCGGGACAGGGCTTCAGTACTTC. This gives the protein CASSSGTGLQYF. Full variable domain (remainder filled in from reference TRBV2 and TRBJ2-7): EPEVTQTPSHQVTQMGQEVILRCVPISNHLYFYWYRQILGQKVEFLVSFYNNEISEKSEIFDDQFSVERPDGSNFTLKIRSTKLEDSAMYFCASSSGTGLQYFGPGTRLTVT.

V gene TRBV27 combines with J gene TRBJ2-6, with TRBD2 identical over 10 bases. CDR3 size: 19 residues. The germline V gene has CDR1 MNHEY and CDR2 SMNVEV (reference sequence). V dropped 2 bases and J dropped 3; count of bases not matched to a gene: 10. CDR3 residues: CASSLDSLAGVRGANVLTF. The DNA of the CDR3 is TGTGCCAGCAGTTTAGATAGTCTAGCGGGAGTACGTGGGGCCAACGTCCTGACTTTC. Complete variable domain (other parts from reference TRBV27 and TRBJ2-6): EAQVTQNPRYLITVTGKKLTVTCSQNMNHEYMSWYRQDPGLGLRQIYYSMNVEVTDKGDVPEGYKVSRKEKRNFPLILESPSPNQTSLYFCASSLDSLAGVRGANVLTFGAGSRLTVL.

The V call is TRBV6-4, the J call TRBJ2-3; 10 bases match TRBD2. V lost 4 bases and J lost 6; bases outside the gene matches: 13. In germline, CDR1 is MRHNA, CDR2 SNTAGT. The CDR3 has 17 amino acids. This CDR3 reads CASSVPGTSVVNDTQYF. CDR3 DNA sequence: TGTGCCAGCAGTGTCCCCGGGACTAGCGTAGTTAATGATACGCAGTATTTT.

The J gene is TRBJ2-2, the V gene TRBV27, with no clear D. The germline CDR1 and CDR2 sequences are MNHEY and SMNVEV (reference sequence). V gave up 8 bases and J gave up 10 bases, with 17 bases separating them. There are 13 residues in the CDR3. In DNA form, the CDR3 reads TGTGCCAGCTATACGGCGACGGGCCCGGAGCTGTTTTTT. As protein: CASYTATGPELFF.

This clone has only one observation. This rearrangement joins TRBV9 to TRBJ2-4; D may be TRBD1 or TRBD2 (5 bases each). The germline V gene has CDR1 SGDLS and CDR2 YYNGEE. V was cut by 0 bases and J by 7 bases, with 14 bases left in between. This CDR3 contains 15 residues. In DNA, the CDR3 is TGTGCCAGCAGCGTAGGTACCGGGACGGCGAACATTCAGTACTTC. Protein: CASSVGTGTANIQYF.

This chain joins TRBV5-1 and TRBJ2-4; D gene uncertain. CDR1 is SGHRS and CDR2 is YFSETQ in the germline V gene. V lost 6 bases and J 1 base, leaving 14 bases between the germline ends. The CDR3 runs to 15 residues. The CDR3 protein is CASTDPGSAKNIQYF. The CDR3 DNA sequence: TGCGCCAGCACCGACCCAGGCTCGGCCAAAAACATTCAGTACTTC.

CDR3 protein: CASSGGLGRLIDEQYF. In DNA, the CDR3 is TGTGCCAGCAGTGGGGGTCTAGGACGGCTAATCGACGAGCAGTACTTC. The V gene is TRBV2, the J gene TRBJ2-7; D unclear. The V end was cut by 4 bases, the J end by 5 bases, with 21 bases between. The CDR3 is made up of 16 amino acids. The germline CDR1 and CDR2 sequences are SNHLY and FYNNEI.

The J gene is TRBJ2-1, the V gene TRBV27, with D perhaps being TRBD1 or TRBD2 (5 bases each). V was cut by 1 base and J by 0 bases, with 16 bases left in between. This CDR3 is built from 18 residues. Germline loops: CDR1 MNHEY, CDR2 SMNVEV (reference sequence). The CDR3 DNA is TGTGCCAGCAGTTTATTCCCCGGGACGGAGAGCTCCTACAATGAGCAGTTCTTC. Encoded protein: CASSLFPGTESSYNEQFF.

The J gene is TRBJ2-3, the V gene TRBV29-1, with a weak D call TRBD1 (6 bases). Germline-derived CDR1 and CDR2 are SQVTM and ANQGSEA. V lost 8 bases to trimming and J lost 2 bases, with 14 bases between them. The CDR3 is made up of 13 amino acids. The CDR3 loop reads CSSAGAPTDTQYF. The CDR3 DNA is TGCAGCTCAGCAGGGGCGCCCACAGATACGCAGTATTTT.

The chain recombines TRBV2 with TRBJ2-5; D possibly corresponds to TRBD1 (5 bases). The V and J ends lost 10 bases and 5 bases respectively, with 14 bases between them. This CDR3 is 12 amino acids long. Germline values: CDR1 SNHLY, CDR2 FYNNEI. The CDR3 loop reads CATSRVAETQYF. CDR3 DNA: TGTGCCACCAGCAGGGTTGCGGAGACCCAGTACTTC.

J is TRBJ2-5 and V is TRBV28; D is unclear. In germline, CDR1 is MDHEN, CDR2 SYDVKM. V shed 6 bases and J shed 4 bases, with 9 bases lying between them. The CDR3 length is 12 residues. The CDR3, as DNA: TGTGCCAGCAGCCGTGCCGCAGAGACCCAGTACTTC. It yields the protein CASSRAAETQYF. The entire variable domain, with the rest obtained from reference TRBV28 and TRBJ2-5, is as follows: DVKVTQSSRYLVKRTGEKVFLECVQDMDHENMFWYRQDPGLGLRLIYFSYDVKMKEKGDIPEGYSVSREKKERFSLILESASTNQTSMYLCASSRAAETQYFGPGTRLLVL.

In DNA form, the CDR3 reads TGCAGCGGAAATAAACCGGGACCCCCGGATTACAATGAGCAGTTCTTC. Its protein product is CSGNKPGPPDYNEQFF. The V gene is TRBV29-1, the J gene TRBJ2-1, with D perhaps TRBD1 or TRBD2 (5 bases each). The V gene lost 7 bases and the J gene lost 4 bases, with 23 bases spanning the gap. Germline V gene lookup returns CDR1 SQVTM and CDR2 ANQGSEA. The CDR3 is 16 residues long.

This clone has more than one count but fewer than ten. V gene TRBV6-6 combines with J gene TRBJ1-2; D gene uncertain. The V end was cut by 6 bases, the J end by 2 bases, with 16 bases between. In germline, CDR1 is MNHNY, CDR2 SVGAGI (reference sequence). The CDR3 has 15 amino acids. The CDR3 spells CASSSRTGRNYGYTF. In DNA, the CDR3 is TGTGCCAGCAGCTCCCGAACGGGGAGGAACTATGGCTACACCTTC.

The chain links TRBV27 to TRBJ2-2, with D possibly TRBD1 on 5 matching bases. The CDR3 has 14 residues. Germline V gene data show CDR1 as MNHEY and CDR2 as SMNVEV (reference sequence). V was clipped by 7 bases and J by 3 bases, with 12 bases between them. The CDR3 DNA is TGTGCCAGCACCCTCCGACAGTACACCGGGGAGCTGTTTTTT. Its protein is CASTLRQYTGELFF.

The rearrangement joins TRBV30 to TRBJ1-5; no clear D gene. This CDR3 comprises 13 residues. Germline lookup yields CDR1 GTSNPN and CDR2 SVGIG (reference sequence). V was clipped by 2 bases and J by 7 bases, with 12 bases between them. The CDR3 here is CAWSLHLEQPQHF. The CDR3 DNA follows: TGTGCCTGGAGTCTACACCTGGAGCAGCCCCAGCATTTT.